The 10 T cell receptor beta chains given below trace back to one sample, sequenced in a study of T cells in Graves' hyperthyroidism and ophthalmopathy. Using RNA transcripts as the source, TCR beta CDR3 regions were amplified. TCR CDR3 underwent first-round RT-PCR with the HTBI primer set. A single record per CDR3 protein comes from TCRdb applying MiXCR to the multiplex PCR reads. The repertoire holds around 580,000 distinct CDR3 sequences, with approximately 44% as singletons. Sequenced: peripheral blood or thyroid tissue (not recorded which). The receptors come from a woman between 18 and 29 years old with Graves' hyperthyroidism.

As DNA, the CDR3 is TGTGCCAGCATAGCGGGAATCGGCTATGGCTACACCTTC. It is translated as CASIAGIGYGYTF. The genes are TRBV2 and TRBJ1-2, with D unresolved. The CDR3 is 13 amino acids. From germline, CDR1 is SNHLY and CDR2 FYNNEI. V was pared by 7 bases and J by 4 bases, with 13 bases between.

On this clonotype: The junction and the germline gene differ at one end; a read error may be behind it. The rearrangement uses TRBV6-5 and TRBJ2-2; 8 bases are shared with TRBD1. The CDR3 runs to 16 residues. Germline assignment: CDR1 MNHEY and CDR2 SVGAGI. The CDR3 DNA reads as TGTGCCAGCAGTGAAATAACAGGGGGTCTGGACAATGAGCAGTTTTTT. This gives the protein CASSEITGGLDNEQFF.

In its sample, this clonotype was seen many times. The chain carries TRBV20-1 and TRBJ1-5; possibly TRBD1 for D (6 bases). In germline, CDR1 is DFQATT, CDR2 SNEGSKA (reference sequence). This CDR3 region has 16 residues. V was cut by 0 bases and J by 4 bases, with 16 bases left in between. The CDR3 reads CSARDRYRVLNQPQHF. The CDR3 nucleotides are TGCAGTGCTAGAGATCGCTACAGGGTATTGAATCAGCCCCAGCATTTT.

This sequence joins TRBV5-6 and TRBJ2-5; no firm D call. The CDR3 runs to 11 residues. From germline, CDR1 is SGHDT and CDR2 YYEEEE. This CDR3 reads CARPDPETQYF. The CDR3 coding sequence is TGTGCTAGGCCCGACCCAGAGACCCAGTACTTC.

This clonotype was seen only a few times. The V gene is TRBV29-1, the J gene TRBJ1-1; the D gene is possibly TRBD1 (6 bases). Germline V gene data show CDR1 as SQVTM and CDR2 as ANQGSEA. V lost 4 bases and J 1 base, leaving 10 bases between the germline ends. The CDR3 has 13 amino acids. CDR3 residues: CSVVKDRNTEAFF. The CDR3 bases are TGCAGCGTTGTGAAGGACAGGAACACTGAAGCTTTCTTT.

CDR3 sequence: CASGTTGYEQYF. The CDR3 DNA sequence: TGTGCCAGCGGCACGACGGGTTACGAGCAGTACTTC. V and J are TRBV7-3 and TRBJ2-7, with D unclear. The length of the CDR3 is 12 residues. Germline V gene data show CDR1 as SGHTA and CDR2 as FQGTGA. The V and J ends lost 8 bases and 4 bases respectively, with 12 bases between them.

This clonotype was detected a few times. V gene TRBV4-3 combines with J gene TRBJ2-5; unclear D gene. The ends were cut back, 0 bases at V and 4 bases at J, with 9 bases in the middle. CDR3 length: 14 amino acids. The germline gives CDR1 LGHNA, CDR2 YSLEER. The CDR3: CASSQEHARETQYF. The CDR3, as DNA: TGCGCCAGCAGCCAAGAGCACGCGCGAGAGACCCAGTACTTC.

The V gene is TRBV5-5, the J gene TRBJ2-5, with D tentatively TRBD1 (5 bases). V was trimmed by 3 bases and J by 1 base, leaving 10 bases between them. The germline V gene encodes CDR1 SGHKS and CDR2 YYEKEE (reference sequence). This CDR3 is built from 14 residues. CDR3 in amino acids: CASSSPGPQETQYF. The CDR3, as DNA: TGTGCCAGCAGCTCCCCAGGGCCCCAAGAGACCCAGTACTTC.

This chain connects TRBV2 to TRBJ2-1; 12 positions match TRBD1. The better agreement between TRBJ2-7 and the DNA end casts doubt on the J call. The CDR3 spans 15 residues. Germline V CDR1 and CDR2: SNHLY, FYNNEI. DNA for the CDR3: TGTGCCAGCAGTTACGGGACAGGGGGCTCCGTCGAGCAGTACTTC. It codes for CASSYGTGGSVEQYF.

The chain has TRBV24-1 and TRBJ2-5; TRBD2 is a possible D gene (5 bases). V lost 0 bases, J lost 5 bases, and 9 bases lay in between. CDR3 length: 14 residues. From germline, CDR1 is KGHDR and CDR2 SFDVKD. In DNA, the CDR3 is TGTGCCACCAGTGATTTGTGGGAGAAGGAGACCCAGTACTTC. This gives the protein CATSDLWEKETQYF.